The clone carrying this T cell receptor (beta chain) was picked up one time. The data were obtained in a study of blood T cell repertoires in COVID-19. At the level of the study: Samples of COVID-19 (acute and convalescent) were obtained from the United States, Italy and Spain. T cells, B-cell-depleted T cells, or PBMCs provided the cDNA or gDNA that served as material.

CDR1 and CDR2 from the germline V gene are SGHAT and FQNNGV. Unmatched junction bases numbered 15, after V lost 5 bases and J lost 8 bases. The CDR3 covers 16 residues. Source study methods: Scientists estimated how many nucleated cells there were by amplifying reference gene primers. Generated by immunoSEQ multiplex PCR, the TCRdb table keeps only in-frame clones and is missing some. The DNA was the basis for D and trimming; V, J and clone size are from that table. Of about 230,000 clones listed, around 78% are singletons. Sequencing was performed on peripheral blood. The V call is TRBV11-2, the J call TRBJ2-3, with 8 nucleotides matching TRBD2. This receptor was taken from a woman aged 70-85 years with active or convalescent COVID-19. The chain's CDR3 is CASSREPGLEAGTQYF. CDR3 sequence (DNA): TGTGCCAGCAGCCGAGAACCGGGACTAGAGGCTGGTACGCAGTATTTT.